The 5 T cell receptor beta chains below come from one sample, sequenced in a study of control samples from healthy donors and cancer patients. Measured with immunoSEQ multiplex PCR; TCRdb has only the in-frame clones, and not every one. The data hold about 54,000 clones, with around 97% observed a single time. Specimen: blood. Receptor source: a woman younger than 45 in good health.

The rearrangement joins TRBV28 to TRBJ1-1; TRBD1 might be the D (5 bases). The V end lost 5 bases, the J end lost 8 bases, and 21 bases lay between the germline ends. In germline, CDR1 is MDHEN, CDR2 SYDVKM. CDR3 length: 15 residues. This CDR3 reads CASSPTPGLGGEAFF. Written as DNA, the CDR3 is TGTGCCAGCAGTCCAACCCCAGGGCTCGGGGGGGAAGCTTTCTTT.

V gene TRBV6-5 combines with J gene TRBJ1-1, with D hard to call. CDR1 and CDR2 (germline): MNHEY, SVGAGI. With 7 bases removed from V and 8 bases from J, the gap between germline ends came to 11 bases. The CDR3 is 11 amino acids. This CDR3 reads CASISTGEAFF. CDR3 nucleotide sequence: TGTGCCAGCATTTCGACGGGAGAAGCTTTCTTT.

V gene TRBV24-1 combines with J gene TRBJ2-2; D unresolved. The CDR3 spans 15 residues. Germline CDR1 is KGHDR and CDR2 is SFDVKD. Between the trimmed V and J ends, which lost 4 bases and 7 bases, there was a span of 15 bases. The CDR3: CATSDPYSVNGELFF. The DNA of the CDR3 is TGTGCCACCAGTGACCCTTATAGTGTGAACGGGGAGCTGTTTTTT.

This rearrangement joins TRBV5-4 to TRBJ2-7; TRBD2 agrees at 9 bases. V shed 4 bases and J 2 bases; nucleotides not matched to a gene: 7. This CDR3 region has 15 residues. Germline CDR1 and CDR2: SGHNT and YYREEE (reference sequence). The CDR3 DNA reads TGTGCCAGCAGCCGAATGACTAGCGGAACCTACGAGCAGTACTTC. Translation gives CASSRMTSGTYEQYF.

The chain uses TRBV24-1 and TRBJ2-1; 9 bases map to TRBD2. After removal of 0 bases from V and 3 bases from J, the junction contained 2 bases not matched to a gene. Germline loops: CDR1 KGHDR, CDR2 SFDVKD. CDR3 size: 16 residues. CDR3 loop: CATSDLGREGYNEQFF. DNA for the CDR3: TGTGCCACCAGTGATTTGGGGCGGGAGGGCTACAATGAGCAGTTCTTC.